The 15 T cell receptor beta chains below all came from one sample that was sequenced in a study of human T cells and chemical hapten exposure (dated by TCRdb to about 2021). The sample's time point label, in plain terms: pre-sensitization, week 0. In the paper's terms, the treatment or condition label means: therapeutic diphenylcyclopropenone sensitization with weekly scalp DPC. Library preparation used RACE. The sequencing machine was a NextSeq 500. TCRdb passed the public sequencing reads through fastp at Q25 and MiXCR, retaining productive beta sequences. A single entry per CDR3 protein holds the most common genes and DNA from its merged rows. The sample table lists 280,000 or so distinct CDR3 sequences, roughly 8% of them with a count of one. The top ten hold 0.9% to 1.5% of the sample. The sequencing here drew on whole blood, taken in connection with sensitization to the hapten diphenylcyclopropenone (DPC). The receptor set was obtained from a man younger than 35 with alopecia areata. Some clones in this sample may be carry-over from other donors' samples.

This clonotype has at least ten counts. The V call is TRBV5-1, the J call TRBJ2-3; 9 nucleotides line up with TRBD1. Trimming took 4 bases from V and 1 from J; bases not matched to a gene: 7. CDR1 is SGHRS, CDR2 YFSETQ, per germline. The CDR3 is made up of 16 amino acids. The CDR3 sequence: CASSPQDRGGTDTQYF. Here the CDR3 DNA reads TGCGCCAGCAGCCCCCAGGACAGGGGAGGCACAGATACGCAGTATTTT. Full variable domain (remainder filled in from reference TRBV5-1 and TRBJ2-3): KAGVTQTPRYLIKTRGQQVTLSCSPISGHRSVSWYQQTPGQGLQFLFEYFSETQRNKGNFPGRFSGRQFSNSRSEMNVSTLELGDSALYLCASSPQDRGGTDTQYFGPGTRLTVL.

This clonotype was detected ten times or more. The genes are TRBV28 and TRBJ1-1; perhaps TRBD1 as D (5 bases). V was pared by 2 bases and J by 3 bases, with 13 bases between. There are 15 residues in the CDR3. Germline V lookup: CDR1 MDHEN, CDR2 SYDVKM. CDR3: CASSLAGLGHTEAFF. The CDR3 DNA sequence: TGTGCCAGCAGTTTAGCGGGGCTTGGGCACACTGAAGCTTTCTTT.

This sequence joins TRBV4-3 and TRBJ2-3; weak D call: TRBD1 (7 bases). Germline CDR1 reads LGHNA; CDR2 reads YSLEER. CDR3 length: 15 residues. V was clipped by 2 bases and J by 5 bases, with 14 bases between them. The CDR3 spells CASSQLVQGGDTQYF. The DNA for the CDR3 is TGCGCCAGCAGCCAATTGGTCCAGGGGGGAGATACGCAGTATTTT.

The J gene is TRBJ1-4, the V gene TRBV5-1; perhaps TRBD1 as D (6 bases). CDR1 is SGHRS and CDR2 is YFSETQ in the germline V gene. Trimming shortened V by 3 bases and J by 8 bases, and 14 bases separated the two germline ends. CDR3 length: 14 amino acids. CDR3 region: CASSSRGYGEKLFF. CDR3 nucleotides: TGCGCCAGCAGCTCCAGGGGTTACGGGGAAAAACTGTTTTTT.

This clonotype appeared many times. The chain carries TRBV20-1 and TRBJ1-5, with D perhaps TRBD1 (5 bases). The V end was cut by 5 bases, the J end by 1 base, with 6 bases between. Germline CDR1 and CDR2: DFQATT and SNEGSKA (reference sequence). The CDR3 runs 12 residues. The CDR3 DNA sequence: TGCAGTGCTTGGGACAGCAATCAGCCCCAGCATTTT. Translation gives CSAWDSNQPQHF.

This clonotype was counted between two and nine times. CDR3 coding DNA: TGTGCCAGCAGCTTGGAACCGGGGCTGACAGATACGCAGTATTTT. Protein sequence: CASSLEPGLTDTQYF. The V and J genes are TRBV7-2 and TRBJ2-3; the D gene could be TRBD1 or TRBD2 (5 bases each). Deletions cut 3 bases from V and 3 bases from J, with 13 bases between. The CDR3 covers 15 residues. CDR1 and CDR2 from the germline V gene are SGHTA and FQGNSA.

This clonotype was seen a few times. The chain joins TRBV7-2 to TRBJ2-1; 10 positions match TRBD2. The V gene's germline CDR1 is SGHTA and CDR2 FQGNSA. The trim removed 3 bases at V and 6 bases at J, leaving 5 bases unmatched. CDR3 size: 15 residues. The CDR3 bases are TGTGCCAGCAGCTTTCCGGGACTAGCGTTCAATGAGCAGTTCTTC. It specifies CASSFPGLAFNEQFF.

This clonotype was observed a handful of times. The rearrangement links TRBV6-2 or TRBV6-3 to TRBJ1-5; unclear D gene. Germline assignment: CDR1 MNHEY and CDR2 SVGEGT. V was trimmed by 2 bases and J by 0 bases, leaving 8 bases between them. The CDR3 loop spans 15 amino acids. CDR3: CASSYGRFSNQPQHF. For the CDR3, the DNA is TGTGCCAGCAGTTACGGGCGGTTTAGCAATCAGCCCCAGCATTTT.

This clonotype was observed many times. This rearrangement joins TRBV9 to TRBJ1-2; 7 positions agree with TRBD1. V lost 4 bases to trimming and J lost 4 bases; unmatched junction nucleotides: 4. The length of the CDR3 is 13 residues. Germline V lookup: CDR1 SGDLS, CDR2 YYNGEE. CDR3 residues: CASSSQGGYGYTF. CDR3 coding DNA: TGTGCCAGCAGCTCCCAGGGGGGCTATGGCTACACCTTC.

This clonotype was found a few times. The rearrangement links TRBV18 to TRBJ2-3; TRBD1 matches 10 bases. The germline gives CDR1 KGHSH, CDR2 LQKENI. This CDR3 is built from 16 residues. V trimming: 2 bases; J trimming: 7 bases; junction bases outside the gene matches: 9. CDR3 nucleotide sequence: TGTGCCAGCTCACCAGCGGGGACAGGGGTAGCTTATACGCAGTATTTT. This translates into CASSPAGTGVAYTQYF. The full variable domain, its missing parts supplied by reference TRBV18 and TRBJ2-3, is NAGVMQNPRHLVRRRGQEARLRCSPMKGHSHVYWYRQLPEEGLKFMVYLQKENIIDESGMPKERFSAEFPKEGPSILRIQQVVRGDSAAYFCASSPAGTGVAYTQYFGPGTRLTVL.

The chain carries TRBV29-1 and TRBJ2-4; 7 bases fit TRBD2. J lost 3 bases, V lost 6 bases, and 8 bases had no gene match. This CDR3 has 14 residues. Germline values: CDR1 SQVTM, CDR2 ANQGSEA. CDR3 bases: TGCAGCGTCGGACACGGGAGGAGCAAAAACATTCAGTACTTC. This gives the protein CSVGHGRSKNIQYF.

This clonotype was seen ten or more times. The V call is TRBV2, the J call TRBJ1-6; 7 positions agree with TRBD1. The CDR3 sequence is 14 residues long. V was clipped by 6 bases and J by 9 bases; unmatched bases: 8. Germline assignment: CDR1 SNHLY and CDR2 FYNNEI. CDR3 sequence (DNA): TGTGCCAGCAGGCACGGACAGGAGTCTTCACCCCTCCACTTT. Encoded protein: CASRHGQESSPLHF.

The chain employs TRBV7-2 and TRBJ1-1; 7 bases align to TRBD1. Germline CDR1 and CDR2: SGHTA and FQGNSA. J gave up 8 bases and V 3 bases, and 3 bases lay outside the gene matches. CDR3 length equals 12 residues. The CDR3 region has the DNA TGTGCCAGCAGCTTCCCGACAGGGGAAGCTTTCTTT. It encodes CASSFPTGEAFF.

This clonotype occurred a few times. This rearrangement joins TRBV7-2 to TRBJ1-6; no firm D call. Trimming took off 3 bases at V and 7 bases at J, with 10 bases between the two ends. Germline CDR1 is SGHTA and CDR2 is FQGNSA. The length of the CDR3 is 14 residues. The DNA of the CDR3 is TGTGCCAGCAGCTTTGTACCTTTAAATTCACCCCTCCACTTT. The encoded protein is CASSFVPLNSPLHF.

V gene TRBV29-1 combines with J gene TRBJ2-4; D call uncertain. Trimming left V 6 bases short and J 6 bases short, with 21 bases between. CDR3 size: 15 residues. Germline loops: CDR1 SQVTM, CDR2 ANQGSEA. CDR3 region: CSVLTLRRSLNIQYF. The CDR3 DNA is TGCAGCGTCCTGACCCTGCGCCGGTCATTAAACATTCAGTACTTC.